This TCR beta chain was retrieved from a study of beta chain features in type 1 diabetes. Study findings and constraints: At VDJ recombination sites, type 1 diabetes patients had fewer insertions and more deleted nucleotides. Sampled from patients, naive, central memory and Treg TCRB repertoires appeared more similar than those sampled from healthy donors. Moderately but significantly shorter TCRB CDR3s were found in Type 1 diabetes patients in all four CD4+ subsets.

There are many counts of this clone. The antigen is not known. In germline, CDR1 is LGHNA, CDR2 YSLEER. Trimming left V 1 base short and J 1 base short, with 10 bases between. The CDR3 spans 15 residues. Sequenced material consisted of expressed TCRB transcripts (all of the isolated RNA was reverse transcribed). Clones were read by immunoSEQ multiplex PCR, and TCRdb kept only the in-frame ones, dropping some. The sample includes about 170,000 clones, roughly 8% of them seen just once. CD4+ naive, central memory, regulatory and stem cell-like memory subsets were isolated by sorting on CD45RO/CCR7/CD25/CD127/CD95/CD27.

The sample was central memory CD4+ T cells from blood. V and J are TRBV4-3 and TRBJ2-5; D is undetermined. The receptor comes from a woman in her thirties or forties with type 1 diabetes. CDR3 in DNA: TGCGCCAGCAGCCAAGTCCTTAGGAGCCAAGAGACCCAGTACTTC. Its protein product is CASSQVLRSQETQYF.